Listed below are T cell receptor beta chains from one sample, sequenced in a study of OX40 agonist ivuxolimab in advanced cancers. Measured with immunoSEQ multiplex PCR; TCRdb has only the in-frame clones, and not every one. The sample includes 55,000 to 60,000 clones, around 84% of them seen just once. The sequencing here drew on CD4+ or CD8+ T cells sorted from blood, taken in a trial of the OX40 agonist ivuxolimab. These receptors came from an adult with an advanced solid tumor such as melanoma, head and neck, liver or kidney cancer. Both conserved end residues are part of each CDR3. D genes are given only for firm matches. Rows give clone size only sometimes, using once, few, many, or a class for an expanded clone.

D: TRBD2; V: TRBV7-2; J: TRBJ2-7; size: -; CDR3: CASSASGGLYEQYF; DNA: TGTGCCAGCAGCGCCTCGGGGGGGCTCTACGAGCAGTACTTC
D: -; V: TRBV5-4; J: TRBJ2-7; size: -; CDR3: CASSFLGEQYF; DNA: TGTGCCAGCAGCTTCCTGGGAGAGCAGTACTTC
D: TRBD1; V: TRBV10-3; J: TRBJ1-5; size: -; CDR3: CATRDRLNQPQHF; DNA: TGTGCCACCCGGGACAGACTCAATCAGCCCCAGCATTTT
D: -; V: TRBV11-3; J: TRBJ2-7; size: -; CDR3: CASSPGGTGGYEQYF; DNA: TGTGCCAGCAGCCCGGGCGGTACGGGCGGCTACGAGCAGTACTTC
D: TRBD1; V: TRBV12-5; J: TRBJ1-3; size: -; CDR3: CASGKGDSSLNTIYF; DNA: TGTGCTAGTGGAAAAGGGGACAGTTCCTTAAACACCATATATTTT
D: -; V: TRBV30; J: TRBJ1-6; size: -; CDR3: CAWTIKGYVNSPLHF; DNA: TGTGCCTGGACTATAAAAGGTTACGTTAATTCACCCCTCCACTTT
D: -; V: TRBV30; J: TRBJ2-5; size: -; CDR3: CAWSVFYQETQYF; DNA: TGTGCCTGGAGTGTTTTTTACCAAGAGACCCAGTACTTC
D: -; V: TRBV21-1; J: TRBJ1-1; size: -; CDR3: CASSKDKTGGHTEAFF; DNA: TGTGCCAGCAGCAAAGATAAGACAGGGGGTCACACTGAAGCTTTCTTT
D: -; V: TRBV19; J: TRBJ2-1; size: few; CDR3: CASSASLGEQFF; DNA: TGTGCCAGTAGTGCATCCTTGGGTGAGCAGTTCTTC
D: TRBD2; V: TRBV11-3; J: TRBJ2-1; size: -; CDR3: CASSLSGREQFF; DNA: TGTGCCAGCAGCCTAAGCGGGAGGGAGCAGTTCTTC